The present TCR beta chain was sequenced within a study of blood T cell repertoires in COVID-19. Study background: Researchers got acute and convalescent COVID-19 samples from the United States, Italy and Spain. PBMCs, B-cell-depleted T cells, or T cells provided the cDNA or gDNA that made up the material.

Study members were between about 18 and 95 years old and lived in some 22 US regions. There are 16 residues in the CDR3. Germline V lookup: CDR1 LNHDA, CDR2 SQIVND (reference sequence). Losses at the gene ends were 5 bases for V and 4 bases for J; bases not matched to a gene: 9. Methods used by the authors: Amplification from reference gene primers served as the basis for estimated nucleated cell counts. Method: immunoSEQ multiplex PCR; TCRdb's copy keeps in-frame clones and lacks some. Clone size and V and J calls were adopted from that table, with D and trimming inferred from the DNA. In the table there are a few hundred thousand clones, around 91% of which are singletons.

Sequencing used PBMCs or T cells enriched from blood (not recorded which). The chain links TRBV19 to TRBJ2-3; 10 bases line up with TRBD2. The receptor was isolated from a woman aged 18-29 years who had recovered from COVID-19. The CDR3 DNA reads as TGTGCCAGTAGTTTACTTAGCGGGGGGCTCGCAGATACGCAGTATTTT. The encoded protein is CASSLLSGGLADTQYF. Together with reference TRBV19 and TRBJ2-3, the CDR3 gives the full variable domain: DGGITQSPKYLFRKEGQNVTLSCEQNLNHDAMYWYRQDPGQGLRLIYYSQIVNDFQKGDIAEGYSVSREKKESFPLTVTSAQKNPTAFYLCASSLLSGGLADTQYFGPGTRLTVL.